These T cell receptor beta chains were read from a single sample in a study of cytomegalovirus exposure and HLA in healthy donors. Data came from immunoSEQ multiplex PCR; TCRdb stores just in-frame clones and leaves some out. The sample records around 210,000 clones, more than 75% being singletons. The material sequenced was PBMCs. The receptors derive from a male donor in good health and CMV-seropositive. Each CDR3 is given with its conserved first and last residue. A D gene is named only where the DNA matches it firmly. Size values are once, few and many counts, or a class for expanded clones, and some rows have none.

J gene: TRBJ2-1
V gene: TRBV6-5
D gene: TRBD2
clone size: few
CDR3 DNA: TGTGCCAGCAGGGAGACTAGCGGGAGGGCCAATGAGCAGTTCTTC
CDR3 protein: CASRETSGRANEQFF

J gene: TRBJ2-7
V gene: TRBV7-9
D gene: TRBD1
clone size: NA
CDR3 DNA: TGTTCCAGCAGCTTTGACAGGGGGCGCTTCGACGAGCAGTACTTC
CDR3 protein: CSSSFDRGRFDEQYF

J gene: TRBJ1-2
V gene: TRBV6-5
D gene: TRBD1
clone size: NA
CDR3 DNA: TGTGCCAGCAGCCTGACGACAGGGCCTAACTATGGCTACACCTTC
CDR3 protein: CASSLTTGPNYGYTF

J gene: TRBJ1-5
V gene: TRBV6-4
D gene: NA
clone size: NA
CDR3 DNA: TGTGCCAGCAGTGGACGGGACAACATATGTTTGTACAATCAGCCCCAGCATTTT
CDR3 protein: CASSGRDNICLYNQPQHF

J gene: TRBJ2-7
V gene: TRBV10-1
D gene: TRBD1
clone size: NA
CDR3 DNA: TGCGCCAGCAGTGTACAGGGGGCCGAGCAGTACTTC
CDR3 protein: CASSVQGAEQYF

J gene: TRBJ1-5
V gene: TRBV19
D gene: NA
clone size: NA
CDR3 DNA: TGTGCCAGCGAGGGGGGGGGCAATCAGCCCCAGCATTTT
CDR3 protein: CASEGGGNQPQHF

J gene: TRBJ2-7
V gene: TRBV5-6
D gene: NA
clone size: NA
CDR3 DNA: TGTGCCAGCAGCTTAGGCGGTTCTTCCTACGAGCAGTACTTC
CDR3 protein: CASSLGGSSYEQYF

J gene: TRBJ2-3
V gene: TRBV25-1
D gene: TRBD1
clone size: NA
CDR3 DNA: TGTGCCAGCAGTGACCCCGGACAGGGGACTAGCACAGATACGCAGTATTTT
CDR3 protein: CASSDPGQGTSTDTQYF

J gene: TRBJ2-1
V gene: TRBV5-1
D gene: NA
clone size: NA
CDR3 DNA: TGCGCCAGCAGCTTGGTTCTAGGGGGTTTCAATGAGCAGTTCTTC
CDR3 protein: CASSLVLGGFNEQFF

J gene: TRBJ2-7
V gene: TRBV9
D gene: TRBD2
clone size: NA
CDR3 DNA: TGTGCCAGCAGCGCGAGCGGACTAGCCCCCTACGAGCAGTACTTC
CDR3 protein: CASSASGLAPYEQYF